What follows are 4 T cell receptor beta chains derived from one specimen sequenced in a study of beta chain features in type 1 diabetes. General observations from the study: All four CD4+ subsets from Type 1 diabetes patients carried moderately but significantly shorter TCRB CDR3s.

Expressed TCRB transcripts were sequenced because the entire RNA isolate underwent reverse transcription. The table came from immunoSEQ multiplex PCR; TCRdb's copy has only in-frame clones and leaves some out. The table lists about 160,000 clones, 6.5% to 9.5% of them singletons. The antigens these receptors bind are not known. The sample taken for sequencing was central memory CD4+ T cells from blood. Receptors originate from a woman in her forties with type 1 diabetes.

This clone has more than one count but fewer than ten. The chain carries TRBV28 and TRBJ2-1; a weak D match, TRBD2 (6 bases). This CDR3 has 12 amino acids. CDR1 is MDHEN, CDR2 SYDVKM, per germline. Trimming removed 5 bases from V and 10 bases from J, with 12 bases in between. CDR3 sequence: CASSLTSSEQFF. The CDR3 DNA reads TGTGCCAGCAGTCTCACTAGCAGCGAGCAGTTCTTC.

This clone was seen more than once but under ten times. J is TRBJ1-2 and V is TRBV25-1; D might be TRBD1 (6 bases). V was trimmed by 3 bases and J by 6 bases, leaving 14 bases between them. Per germline, CDR1 MGHDK and CDR2 SYGVNS. The CDR3 has 14 residues. For the CDR3, the DNA is TGTGCCAGCAGTGATGGGGGCGAAGGAGATGGCTACACCTTC. It yields the protein CASSDGGEGDGYTF.

The V and J genes are TRBV7-2 and TRBJ2-7; 9 bases are shared with TRBD1. In germline, CDR1 is SGHTA, CDR2 FQGNSA. The CDR3 covers 15 residues. Trimming took 1 base from V and 2 from J; bases not matched to a gene: 3. The CDR3 region is CASSLEQGATYEQYF. In DNA form, the CDR3 reads TGTGCCAGCAGCTTAGAACAGGGGGCCACCTACGAGCAGTACTTC.

In this sample, this clone turned up a few times. The chain employs TRBV29-1 and TRBJ2-1; D possibly corresponds to TRBD1 (5 bases). The ends were cut back, 5 bases at V and 0 bases at J, with 14 bases in the middle. Germline V CDR1 and CDR2: SQVTM, ANQGSEA. The CDR3 consists of 15 residues. This CDR3 reads CSVSGHPSSYNEQFF. The CDR3 bases are TGCAGCGTTAGTGGACACCCGAGCTCCTACAATGAGCAGTTCTTC.